This entry lists 23 T cell receptor beta chains sequenced from one sample in a study of blood T cell repertoires in COVID-19. Clones were read by immunoSEQ multiplex PCR, and TCRdb kept only the in-frame ones, dropping some. The sample yields around 270,000 clones, approximately 85% seen once. Input material: peripheral blood. The receptors originated from a human donor with COVID-19, enrolled during active disease. The donor label of this sample is uncertain.

V usage is TRBV30 and J usage is TRBJ1-5, with D possibly being TRBD1 (5 bases). Trimming removed 0 bases at V and 6 bases at J, with 9 bases between. The CDR3 runs to 13 residues. Germline CDR1 GTSNPN, CDR2 SVGIG (reference sequence). CDR3 bases: TGTGCCTGGAGTGTAAACGGGGGTCAGCCCCAGCATTTT. It yields the protein CAWSVNGGQPQHF.

The chain is built from TRBV5-1 and TRBJ1-4; D perhaps matches TRBD1 (5 bases). Germline V gene data show CDR1 as SGHRS and CDR2 as YFSETQ. V lost 2 bases, J lost 3 bases, and 14 bases lay in between. The CDR3 has 16 residues. The CDR3 nucleotides read TGCGCCAGCAGCTTCCGAGTCACAGGAGCTAATGAAAAACTGTTTTTT. It encodes CASSFRVTGANEKLFF.

CDR3 in DNA: TGCGCCAGCAGTTTCCTGAGGGTAGAGACCCAGTACTTC. Its translation is CASSFLRVETQYF. The gene calls are TRBV4-1 and TRBJ2-5; possible D gene TRBD2, 5 bases. With 6 bases removed from V and 4 bases from J, the gap between germline ends came to 12 bases. In germline, CDR1 is MGHRA, CDR2 YSYEKL. The CDR3 totals 13 residues.

CDR3 region: CASSPWSGRANGELFF. The DNA for the CDR3 is TGTGCCAGCAGCCCTTGGAGCGGGAGGGCCAACGGGGAGCTGTTTTTT. This rearrangement joins TRBV7-2 to TRBJ2-2; TRBD2 agrees at 10 bases. Germline V gene sequence: CDR1 SGHTA, CDR2 FQGNSA. Losses at the gene ends were 5 bases for V and 7 bases for J; bases not matched to a gene: 10. This CDR3 spans 16 amino acids.

V gene TRBV5-4 combines with J gene TRBJ1-4; D is uncertain. Germline V gene lookup returns CDR1 SGHNT and CDR2 YYREEE (reference sequence). The ends were cut back, 3 bases at V and 8 bases at J, with 17 bases in the middle. The CDR3 runs to 15 residues. CDR3 sequence (DNA): TGTGCCAGCAGCTACGGCAGCGGTCGTTTGGAAAAACTGTTTTTT. It encodes CASSYGSGRLEKLFF. Variable domain in full (rest from reference TRBV5-4 and TRBJ1-4): ETGVTQSPTHLIKTRGQQVTLRCSSQSGHNTVSWYQQALGQGPQFIFQYYREEENGRGNFPPRFSGLQFPNYSSELNVNALELDDSALYLCASSYGSGRLEKLFFGSGTQLSVL.

The rearrangement uses TRBV19 and TRBJ2-7; a weak D match, TRBD1 (5 bases). Trimming took off 7 bases at V and 3 bases at J, with 13 bases between the two ends. CDR3 length equals 13 residues. CDR1 and CDR2 (germline): LNHDA, SQIVND (reference sequence). The CDR3 reads CASNRGLGYEQYF. CDR3 DNA sequence: TGTGCCAGTAATAGGGGTTTGGGCTACGAGCAGTACTTC.

The chain couples TRBV4-1 to TRBJ1-1; 9 bases are a match to TRBD1. The V gene's germline CDR1 is MGHRA and CDR2 YSYEKL. Trimming cost V 0 bases and J 2 bases; bases outside gene matches: 22. This CDR3 comprises 22 residues. Here the CDR3 reads CASSQDFGTGRVGDGFNTEAFF. CDR3 sequence (DNA): TGCGCCAGCAGCCAAGATTTTGGGACAGGGAGAGTCGGAGATGGGTTCAACACTGAAGCTTTCTTT.

The rearrangement uses TRBV7-2 and TRBJ1-6; no definite D call. The V and J ends lost 5 bases and 10 bases respectively, with 18 bases between them. The CDR3 sequence is 15 residues long. Looked up from germline, CDR1 is SGHTA and CDR2 is FQGNSA. The CDR3 DNA reads TGTGCCAGCAGCCCAGGCCGACACTTGATGTCACCCCTCCACTTT. Translation: CASSPGRHLMSPLHF.

The chain has TRBV7-9 and TRBJ1-1; D unresolved. The CDR3 consists of 15 residues. Between the trimmed V and J ends, which lost 6 bases and 1 base, there was a span of 15 bases. Germline V gene lookup returns CDR1 SEHNR and CDR2 FQNEAQ (reference sequence). CDR3 sequence reads: CASSSPQQPNTEAFF. The CDR3 DNA follows: TGTGCCAGCAGTTCGCCACAGCAACCGAACACTGAAGCTTTCTTT.

The rearrangement uses TRBV29-1 and TRBJ2-7; TRBD1 aligns across 9 bases. Germline V lookup: CDR1 SQVTM, CDR2 ANQGSEA. V was clipped by 2 bases and J by 4 bases; unmatched bases: 9. This CDR3 comprises 15 residues. The CDR3 nucleotides read TGCAGCGTTGAAAGGTGGGGACAGGGCGATTACGAGCAGTACTTC. Protein: CSVERWGQGDYEQYF.

The rearrangement joins TRBV5-4 to TRBJ1-4, with TRBD1 matching over 8 bases. This CDR3 comprises 15 residues. Trimming took 3 bases from V and 5 from J; bases not matched to a gene: 6. CDR1 SGHNT and CDR2 YYREEE come from the germline V gene (reference sequence). The CDR3 DNA follows: TGTGCCAGCAGCTACTCAGGGGGCGGAAATGAAAAACTGTTTTTT. Amino acids: CASSYSGGGNEKLFF.

This clone occurred a few times. This chain joins TRBV18 and TRBJ2-5; D may be TRBD1 (9 bases). V shed 2 bases and J shed 6 bases, with 25 bases lying between them. The germline V gene encodes CDR1 KGHSH and CDR2 LQKENI. CDR3 length: 18 residues. For the CDR3, the DNA is TGTGCCAGCTCACCATGGGCGGGGGGACAGGGAATGCGGAAGACCCAGTACTTC. Protein: CASSPWAGGQGMRKTQYF.

The V call is TRBV29-1, the J call TRBJ2-5; 9 nucleotides align to TRBD1. With V trimmed by 5 bases and J by 4 bases, 2 bases remained unmatched. CDR3 length equals 12 residues. From germline, CDR1 is SQVTM and CDR2 ANQGSEA. DNA for the CDR3: TGCAGCGTTTTGGACAGGGGAGAGACCCAGTACTTC. It translates to CSVLDRGETQYF.

This rearrangement joins TRBV5-3 to TRBJ1-4, with 7 bases that match TRBD1. TRBV5-3 is sorted into the ORF group, with uncertain function. The J segment lost 2 bases and the V segment lost 1 base, leaving 11 bases of the junction unmatched. This CDR3 is 18 amino acids long. CDR3 in amino acids: CARSLLGPSTGTNEKLFF. CDR3 DNA: TGTGCCAGAAGCTTGTTAGGCCCATCGACAGGGACTAATGAAAAACTGTTTTTT.

The chain employs TRBV28 and TRBJ1-2; weak D call: TRBD1 (6 bases). This CDR3 has 20 residues. Trimming pared 3 bases from V and 0 bases from J, leaving 26 bases between. Germline CDR1 is MDHEN and CDR2 is SYDVKM. The CDR3 is CASSFPTKPGQQASNYGYTF. CDR3 bases: TGTGCCAGCAGTTTCCCCACTAAACCTGGACAGCAAGCTTCTAACTATGGCTACACCTTC.

The chain is built from TRBV7-2 and TRBJ1-6; D not certain. V dropped 8 bases and J dropped 8 bases, with 16 bases sitting between them. Germline CDR1 SGHTA, CDR2 FQGNSA. The CDR3 totals 14 residues. CDR3 region: CASSLFQVDSPLHF. The CDR3 coding sequence is TGTGCCAGCTCCCTCTTCCAGGTGGATTCACCCCTCCACTTT.

This chain connects TRBV28 to TRBJ1-5, with 7 nucleotides matching TRBD1. The J segment lost 9 bases and the V segment lost 6 bases, leaving 11 bases of the junction unmatched. This CDR3 has 14 amino acids. In germline, CDR1 is MDHEN, CDR2 SYDVKM. For the CDR3, the DNA is TGTGCCAGCAGCTCTGGGACAGTTAGCCGGCCCCAGCATTTT. Protein sequence: CASSSGTVSRPQHF.

The V gene is TRBV14, the J gene TRBJ2-7; D gene unclear. From germline, CDR1 is SGHDN and CDR2 FVKESK. V was pared by 1 base and J by 0 bases, with 10 bases between. CDR3 size: 15 residues. The CDR3 loop reads CASSQVQVSSYEQYF. The DNA of the CDR3 is TGTGCCAGCAGCCAAGTGCAGGTAAGCTCCTACGAGCAGTACTTC.

The CDR3 region has the DNA TGTGCCAGCAGCCTTGGGACAGGGCCTCAAAAACTGTTTTTT. This translates into CASSLGTGPQKLFF. The gene calls are TRBV27 and TRBJ1-4, with 9 bases aligning to TRBD1. Germline-derived CDR1 and CDR2 are MNHEY and SMNVEV (reference sequence). The CDR3 spans 14 residues. V dropped 6 bases and J dropped 9; count of bases not matched to a gene: 8.

The chain couples TRBV7-2 to TRBJ1-1; D gene uncertain. V gave up 2 bases and J gave up 1 base, with 5 bases separating them. CDR1 and CDR2 (germline): SGHTA, FQGNSA. There are 13 residues in the CDR3. The CDR3 is CASSLYKNTEAFF. DNA for the CDR3: TGTGCCAGCAGCTTATACAAGAACACTGAAGCTTTCTTT.

The genes are TRBV19 and TRBJ2-5; D possibly corresponds to TRBD1 (7 bases). The length of the CDR3 is 17 residues. Trimming took off 5 bases at V and 5 bases at J, with 24 bases between the two ends. Germline V CDR1 and CDR2: LNHDA, SQIVND (reference sequence). As DNA, the CDR3 is TGTGCCAGTAGTCCGAACTTCGGGTTGGCAGGGGGGGAGACCCAGTACTTC. Encoded protein: CASSPNFGLAGGETQYF. The full variable domain, rest sourced from reference TRBV19 and TRBJ2-5, is DGGITQSPKYLFRKEGQNVTLSCEQNLNHDAMYWYRQDPGQGLRLIYYSQIVNDFQKGDIAEGYSVSREKKESFPLTVTSAQKNPTAFYLCASSPNFGLAGGETQYFGPGTRLLVL.

The rearrangement joins TRBV11-1 to TRBJ1-1, with 11 bases fitting TRBD1. The CDR3 is 14 amino acids. J lost 4 bases, V lost 8 bases, and 6 bases had no gene match. Germline V gene data show CDR1 as SGHAT and CDR2 as FQDESV (reference sequence). The CDR3: CASGRGTGGTEAFF. The CDR3 nucleotides read TGTGCCAGCGGGAGGGGGACAGGGGGCACTGAAGCTTTCTTT.

The chain combines TRBV27 with TRBJ1-5; 9 nucleotides line up with TRBD1. Trimming cost V 5 bases and J 6 bases; bases outside gene matches: 5. The CDR3 runs 14 residues. Germline assignment: CDR1 MNHEY and CDR2 SMNVEV (reference sequence). CDR3 loop: CASSIQGAGQPQHF. As DNA, the CDR3 is TGTGCCAGCAGTATACAGGGGGCGGGTCAGCCCCAGCATTTT.